This T cell receptor (beta chain) was captured in a study of T cells in Graves' hyperthyroidism and ophthalmopathy (dated by TCRdb to about 2019). Background for the entire study: To identify distinguishing TCR V-J signatures, a discovery cohort of about 95 patients was used, comprising some 45 with Graves' ophthalmopathy and under 60 with stable Graves' hyperthyroidism. According to the paper, TCR Vbeta CDR3 sequencing was carried out on approximately 140 peripheral blood samples, which came from 40 to 45 ophthalmopathy, around 75 hyperthyroidism and some 17 progressor patients. For training and testing, the 100 or so patients in the discovery cohort were randomly divided in a 7:3 ratio. After sampling, hyperthyroidism patients received methimazole starting at 30 mg daily, and ophthalmopathy patients received high-dose intravenous methylprednisolone. Whether ophthalmopathy could be predicted prospectively was tested in an independent validation cohort made up of roughly 19 hyperthyroidism patients plus 17 patients who later progressed to ophthalmopathy. The study also compared thyroid tissue and blood T-cell repertoires from a handful of Graves' hyperthyroidism patients. The paper as a whole reports these results and caveats: Most expanded thyroid clonotypes (frequency above 0.001) were also detected in blood, a finding suggesting that blood repertoires may reflect thyroid immune responses. Sample size was not statistically predetermined, and investigators were not blinded to group allocation. In validation, progression to ophthalmopathy was predicted by the model with nearly 71% sensitivity and roughly 76% specificity, a median of approximately 6.5 months before onset. In cross-validation, a model built on a 13 V-J signature told ophthalmopathy apart from stable hyperthyroidism with 87.88% sensitivity and roughly 81% specificity, and in testing the same model reached 80%/75%.

The TCR beta CDR3 regions were amplified from the RNA transcripts. For the first round of RT-PCR on the TCR CDR3, the HTBI primer set was used together with the Qiagen OneStep RT-PCR kit. A second multiplex PCR round built the libraries, followed by size selection and purification. Sequencing of the libraries was done on an Illumina HiSeq2000 using paired-end 100 bp reads. In the paper's pipeline: SOAPnuke was used to process the raw data, with reads discarded if the reads contained adapters or uncalled bases, had a mean Phred below 15, or lacked an exact constant-primer or identifier match. High-quality paired reads were merged with COPE v1.2.5, and unique nucleotide sequences were defined as clonotypes. MiTCR v1.1 was used to align the clonotypes against IMGT TRBV, TRBD and TRBJ reference segments. Only V-J combinations with frequency above 0.0001, covering 99.2% of repertoires, were analysed. The TCS score was defined as the ratio of F50 (clonal expansion) to E x V (chaos), calculated using BLOSUM62-based TCRdist between CDR3 peptides within each V-J. Welch's t-statistics and random forest reduced around 510 V-J features to 13, which were used in a naive Bayes classifier (R e1071). The similarity between thyroid and blood repertoires was quantified using the Morisita-Horn index. TCRdb reprocessing: public reads trimmed at Q25 with fastp, clones called with MiXCR, in-frame beta chains kept. Identical CDR3 proteins give one entry, which carries the most common genes and DNA. The V and J calls were determined by TCRdb, not by the authors. Recorded for this sample are 500,000 to 800,000 distinct CDR3 sequences; 45% of them occurred a single time. The ten most abundant clones make up 7% to 7.5% of the sample.

CDR1 SNHLY and CDR2 FYNNEI are derived from the germline V gene. Relative to germline, V is 4 bases shorter and J is 4 bases shorter, with 19 bases between their ends. Reading from cysteine to phenylalanine, the CDR3 counts 16 amino acids. Here the CDR3 DNA is all that survives: 48 bases in frame from base 1. About this clonotype: Its antigen specificity is not known. One base away there is no much larger clone; base qualities are not given.

The study excluded patients with uncontrolled infections, other autoimmune diseases, pregnancy or lactation. Diagnoses were based on clinical symptoms, serum thyroxine and TRAb, thyroid ultrasound and orbital computed tomography. Total RNA was extracted with Trizol reagent, and quality was checked on an Agilent 2100 Bioanalyzer. The chain is encoded by TRBV2 joined to TRBJ1-1; the D gene is perhaps TRBD1, from 5 matching bases. The receptor comes from an adult man with Graves' disease, either hyperthyroidism or ophthalmopathy (not recorded which). Source material: peripheral blood or thyroid tissue (not recorded which). The CDR3 region reads CASSAQQGSGSTEAFF. In nucleotide form, the sequence is TGTGCCAGCAGTGCCCAACAAGGTTCAGGGAGCACTGAAGCTTTCTTT.